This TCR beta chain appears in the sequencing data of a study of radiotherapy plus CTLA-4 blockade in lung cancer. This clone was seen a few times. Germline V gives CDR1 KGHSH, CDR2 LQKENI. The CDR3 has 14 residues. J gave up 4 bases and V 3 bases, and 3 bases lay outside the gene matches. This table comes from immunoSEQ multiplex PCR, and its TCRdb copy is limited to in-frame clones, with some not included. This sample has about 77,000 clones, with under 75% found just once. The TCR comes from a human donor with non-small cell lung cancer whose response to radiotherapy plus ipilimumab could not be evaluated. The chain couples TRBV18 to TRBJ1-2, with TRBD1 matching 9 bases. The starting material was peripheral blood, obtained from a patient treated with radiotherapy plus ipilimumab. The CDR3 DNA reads TGTGCCAGCTCACCGGGACAGGGTAGCTATGGCTACACCTTC. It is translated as CASSPGQGSYGYTF.